This T cell receptor (beta chain) was found in a study of blood T cells in healthy people across ages. A second PCR of roughly 6 to 12 cycles used a sample-barcoded 5' primer and a J-beta primer mix. MiXCR, run by TCRdb on the 5' RACE reads, gives a single entry per CDR3 protein. The data show about 830,000 distinct CDR3 sequences, with about 62% seen just once and about a quarter held by the top ten. A few counts support this clonotype. The germline V gene has CDR1 SGHTA and CDR2 FQGTGA. Deletions cut 5 bases from V and 9 bases from J, with 23 bases between. The CDR3 runs 16 residues. The sample consisted of blood. The rearrangement uses TRBV7-3 and TRBJ2-1, with a possible D match to TRBD2 (5 bases). This sequence originates from a man younger than 45 in good health. The CDR3 coding sequence is TGTGCCAGCAGCCGTGGCGGACGGGGAACCGGCGGTGAGCAGTTCTTC. It codes for CASSRGGRGTGGEQFF.